Listed below are T cell receptor beta chains from one sample, sequenced in a study of CD8 T cells in Susac syndrome. TCRdb reanalysed the immunoSEQ multiplex PCR reads using MiXCR and keeps one entry per CDR3 protein. The data contain around 300,000 distinct CDR3 sequences, roughly 90% of them singletons. The sequenced material came from CD8+ T cells from PBMCs. Receptors were obtained from a human donor with multiple sclerosis. Both conserved end residues are part of each CDR3. A D gene is named only where the DNA matches it firmly. Size is omitted from some rows. Given values are once, few, many or a class for expanded clones.

V gene	clone size	D gene	J gene	CDR3 DNA	CDR3 protein
TRBV6-6	.	.	TRBJ2-7	TGTGCCAGCAGTTACTCGACGGACGTAAGCTACGAGCAGTACTTC	CASSYSTDVSYEQYF
TRBV7-9	.	.	TRBJ1-2	TGTGCCAGCAGCTTAGTGGGACCCGGTTATGGCTACACCTTC	CASSLVGPGYGYTF
TRBV20-1	.	TRBD2	TRBJ2-1	TGCAGTGCTAGGGGTAGCGGGAGACCCTACAATGAGCAGTTCTTC	CSARGSGRPYNEQFF
TRBV7-9	.	.	TRBJ2-4	TGTGCCAGCAGCATCGACAGCCTAGCCAAAAACATTCAGTACTTC	CASSIDSLAKNIQYF
TRBV15	.	TRBD2	TRBJ2-3	TGTGCCACCAGCAGACCCTCGACCGTTCGGGGGGGGGCGGATTTTACAGATACGCAGTATTTT	CATSRPSTVRGGADFTDTQYF
TRBV4-3	.	.	TRBJ2-1	TGCGCCAGCAGCCAAGCCCCCCGAGAATACAATGAGCAGTTCTTC	CASSQAPREYNEQFF
TRBV27	once	.	TRBJ2-7	TGTGCCAGCAGGGGCAACCCCTACGAGCAGTACTTC	CASRGNPYEQYF
TRBV3-1	.	TRBD1	TRBJ2-2	TGTGCCAGCAGCCAAGGCGTCACGGGACAGGGGGCGAACACCGGGGAGCTGTTTTTT	CASSQGVTGQGANTGELFF
TRBV9	.	.	TRBJ2-4	TGTGCCAGCAGCGTAGTTCCGGGGGACATTCAGTACTTC	CASSVVPGDIQYF
TRBV6-5	.	.	TRBJ2-2	TGTGCCAGCAGTTACTCGATCACCGGGGAGCTGTTTTTT	CASSYSITGELFF
TRBV27	.	.	TRBJ1-6	TGTGCCAGCAGCCTAGGGGTAGAAGAGTCACCCCTCCACTTT	CASSLGVEESPLHF
TRBV9	.	TRBD2	TRBJ2-5	TGTGCCAGCAGCGGAGCGGGGAGATACCAAGAGACCCAGTACTTC	CASSGAGRYQETQYF
TRBV7-3	.	.	TRBJ2-2	TGTGCCAGCAGCTTAATTGACGGGGAGCTGTTTTTT	CASSLIDGELFF
TRBV24-1	.	.	TRBJ1-2	TGTGCCACCAGTGATTTGTTCTATGGCTACACCTTC	CATSDLFYGYTF
TRBV19	.	.	TRBJ2-2	TGTGCCAGTACCCGGGGGACCGGGGAGCTGTTTTTT	CASTRGTGELFF
TRBV27	.	TRBD2	TRBJ2-5	TGTGCCACCACGGGGGGGCCTGGGGAGACCCAGTACTTC	CATTGGPGETQYF
TRBV5-4	.	TRBD1	TRBJ1-2	TGTGCCAGCCGCAGGACAGGGTCAGGTGGCTACACCTTC	CASRRTGSGGYTF
TRBV12-3/TRBV12-4	.	.	TRBJ2-2	TGTGCCAGCAGTTTGAGGCGGGACGACACCGGGGAGCTGTTTTTT	CASSLRRDDTGELFF
TRBV28	.	TRBD1	TRBJ1-5	TGTGCCACTCGACCTTTGAGCAGGGGGAATGGTCAGCCCCAGCATTTT	CATRPLSRGNGQPQHF
TRBV9	few	.	TRBJ2-5	TGTGCCAGCAGCGAGGGGACGGGTCCGATTGAGACCCAGTACTTC	CASSEGTGPIETQYF
TRBV12-3/TRBV12-4	.	TRBD1	TRBJ1-1	TGTGCCAGCAGTTCCGGGCTTTGGGACAGGATCGACACTGAAGCTTTCTTT	CASSSGLWDRIDTEAFF
TRBV3-1	.	.	TRBJ1-2	TGTGCCAGCAGCCAAGCGGGGAGACACGCTGTCTATGGCTACACCTTC	CASSQAGRHAVYGYTF
TRBV4-3	.	.	TRBJ2-7	TGCGCCAGCAGCCAGTTCGGAGGTTCTGGCTACGAGCAGTACTTC	CASSQFGGSGYEQYF
TRBV20-1	.	.	TRBJ2-1	TGCAGTGCTAGCACCCTTGTGGTCTACAATGAGCAGTTCTTC	CSASTLVVYNEQFF
TRBV9	.	.	TRBJ2-1	TGTGCCAGCAGCGTAGGTTCGGGGGCCTTCCACAATGAGCAGTTCTTC	CASSVGSGAFHNEQFF
TRBV20-1	.	TRBD2	TRBJ2-7	TGCAGTGCTAGAGGGACTAGCGGATACTACGAGCAGTACTTC	CSARGTSGYYEQYF
TRBV5-1	.	TRBD2	TRBJ2-1	TGCGCCAGCAGCTTTGGCGGGAGTGGCAATGAGCAGTTCTTC	CASSFGGSGNEQFF
TRBV28	.	.	TRBJ2-7	TGTGCCAGCAGCCAGGTTTACGAGCAGTACTTC	CASSQVYEQYF
TRBV28	.	TRBD1	TRBJ1-1	TGTGCCAGCAGTTTACGTGGGACAGGGGTCACTGAAGCTTTCTTT	CASSLRGTGVTEAFF
TRBV6-2/TRBV6-3	.	.	TRBJ2-7	TGTGCCAGCAGCCTTGGGCTCCCGAACTACGAGCAGTACTTC	CASSLGLPNYEQYF
TRBV6-1	few	TRBD1	TRBJ1-6	TGTGCCAGCAGGGGACAGGGAAGTCCACCCCTCCACTTT	CASRGQGSPPLHF
TRBV28	.	.	TRBJ2-7	TGTGCCAGCAGTTTTAGAGGGGCACCGAGGTACGAGCAGTACTTC	CASSFRGAPRYEQYF
TRBV24-1	.	.	TRBJ2-2	TGTGCCACCAGTGCCTTGGGGGGCACCGGGGAGCTGTTTTTT	CATSALGGTGELFF
TRBV7-8	.	.	TRBJ2-7	TGTGCCAGCAGCCTATTAGGGGTAGCTCTGGGGGAGCAGTACTTC	CASSLLGVALGEQYF
TRBV29-1	.	TRBD2	TRBJ2-2	TGCAGCGTTGACGGACTAGCGGGGGGCATGGGGGAGCTGTTTTTT	CSVDGLAGGMGELFF
TRBV9	.	TRBD1	TRBJ1-5	TGTGCCAGCAGCCCCGGGGGGACAGGCGCTGATCAGCCCCAGCATTTT	CASSPGGTGADQPQHF
TRBV29-1	few	TRBD2	TRBJ2-7	TGCAGCGTTGAAAGACCCTCTAGCGGGAGTTCCCCCTACGAGCAGTACTTC	CSVERPSSGSSPYEQYF
TRBV27	.	.	TRBJ2-5	TGTGCCAGCACCCCCTCGCCCGGACAAGGGGGACCCCAAGAGACCCAGTACTTC	CASTPSPGQGGPQETQYF
TRBV2	.	TRBD2	TRBJ2-5	TGTGCCAGCAGTCGACTAGCGGGGGTAGGGACCCAGTACTTC	CASSRLAGVGTQYF
TRBV11-2	.	.	TRBJ2-2	TGTGCCAGCAGCTTATCGTTTGCGTCCGGGGAGCTGTTTTTT	CASSLSFASGELFF
TRBV4-2	.	TRBD2	TRBJ2-1	TGTGCCAGCAGCCAAGAAGCGGGAGACAGGAGCTCCTACAATGAGCAGTTCTTC	CASSQEAGDRSSYNEQFF
TRBV30	.	.	TRBJ2-5	TGTGCCTGGAGCGGGGACGGGGAGACCCAGTACTTC	CAWSGDGETQYF
TRBV19	once	TRBD2	TRBJ2-7	TGTGCCAGTAGCGAAGGATGGGGGGGAGTCTACGAGCAGTACTTC	CASSEGWGGVYEQYF
TRBV6-2/TRBV6-3	few	.	TRBJ1-1	TGTGCCAGCAGTTACGTACCAGGGAAGTCGGACACTGAAGCTTTCTTT	CASSYVPGKSDTEAFF
TRBV28	.	TRBD1	TRBJ2-3	TGTGCCAGCAGCCTGGTAACAGGGGGCACAGATACGCAGTATTTT	CASSLVTGGTDTQYF
TRBV12-3/TRBV12-4	once	TRBD2	TRBJ2-1	TGTGCCAGCAGTTTAGGGGGACTAGCGGGAGTAAAGTACAATGAGCAGTTCTTC	CASSLGGLAGVKYNEQFF
TRBV29-1	once	.	TRBJ1-1	TGCAGCGAGTTGCAGGGACCGGGGGCTTTCTTT	CSELQGPGAFF
TRBV6-2/TRBV6-3	once	.	TRBJ1-1	TGTGCCAGCAGTTTCGGACAGCCGCCTATGAACACTGAAGCTTTCTTT	CASSFGQPPMNTEAFF